A selection of T cell receptor beta chains follows, all from one sample in a study of OX40 agonist ivuxolimab in advanced cancers. TCRdb keeps only in-frame clones here, not all; method: immunoSEQ multiplex PCR. The data hold some 68,000 clones, with roughly 86% observed a single time. The source was CD4+ or CD8+ T cells sorted from blood, collected in a trial of the OX40 agonist ivuxolimab. The receptors stem from an adult with an advanced solid tumor such as melanoma, head and neck, liver or kidney cancer. Each CDR3 is given with its conserved first and last residue. Each record gives: J gene, V gene, clone size, D gene, CDR3 protein, CDR3 DNA. The D gene is left open where the match is weak. The listing skips clone size in some rows; elsewhere it reads once, few, many or a size class.

TRBJ1-5,TRBV27,NA,NA,CASSPLFRGLDQPQHF,TGTGCCAGCAGTCCACTCTTCAGGGGCCTCGACCAGCCCCAGCATTTT
TRBJ2-7,TRBV6-6,NA,TRBD1,CASSYSGQGSYEQYF,TGTGCCAGCAGTTACTCGGGACAGGGGTCCTACGAGCAGTACTTC
TRBJ2-3,TRBV11-2,NA,TRBD2,CASSKHSGGAGDTQYF,TGTGCCAGCAGCAAGCATAGCGGGGGGGCAGGAGATACGCAGTATTTT
TRBJ2-3,TRBV5-4,NA,TRBD2,CASSLQLTSGSTDTQYF,TGTGCCAGCAGCTTACAGCTGACTAGCGGGAGTACAGATACGCAGTATTTT
TRBJ2-2,TRBV6-6,NA,NA,CASSLGWAGELFF,TGTGCCAGCAGTTTAGGGTGGGCCGGGGAGCTGTTTTTT
TRBJ2-2,TRBV5-6,NA,TRBD2,CASSLIIPRGDTGELFF,TGTGCCAGCAGCTTGATTATTCCGCGGGGGGACACCGGGGAGCTGTTTTTT
TRBJ1-5,TRBV5-6,NA,NA,CASSLGQYSNQPQHF,TGTGCCAGCAGCCTTGGACAGTACAGCAATCAGCCCCAGCATTTT
TRBJ2-2,TRBV7-9,NA,NA,CASSLSREPPGELFF,TGTGCCAGCAGCTTAAGCAGGGAACCCCCCGGGGAGCTGTTTTTT
TRBJ2-7,TRBV28,NA,NA,CASSWGTNYEQYF,TGTGCCAGCAGTTGGGGTACCAACTACGAGCAGTACTTC
TRBJ2-5,TRBV5-1,few,NA,CASTGGWEETQYF,TGCGCCAGCACCGGGGGATGGGAGGAGACCCAGTACTTC
TRBJ1-5,TRBV28,NA,TRBD1,CASSPRTGSLSQPQHF,TGTGCCAGCAGTCCGAGGACAGGCTCCTTGAGTCAGCCCCAGCATTTT
TRBJ1-4,TRBV5-1,NA,NA,CASSFTGTSTNEKLFF,TGCGCCAGCAGCTTTACCGGGACATCAACTAATGAAAAACTGTTTTTT
TRBJ1-1,TRBV10-1,few,NA,CASREGMNTEAFF,TGCGCCAGCAGGGAAGGGATGAACACTGAAGCTTTCTTT
TRBJ2-3,TRBV4-2,NA,TRBD2,CASSPLAGGFTDTQYF,TGTGCCAGCAGCCCTTTAGCGGGGGGCTTCACAGATACGCAGTATTTT
TRBJ1-1,TRBV14,NA,NA,CASSQARGYWTEAFF,TGTGCCAGCAGCCAAGCTCGGGGATACTGGACTGAAGCTTTCTTT
TRBJ2-7,TRBV28,NA,NA,CASSPGNEQYF,TGTGCCAGCAGCCCAGGGAACGAGCAGTACTTC
TRBJ2-7,TRBV5-4,once,NA,CASSLTRGYEQYF,TGTGCCAGCAGCTTGACTAGGGGGTACGAGCAGTACTTC
TRBJ2-1,TRBV11-3,NA,TRBD2,CASSLLGLAGGYEQFF,TGTGCCAGCAGCTTGCTAGGACTAGCGGGAGGTTATGAGCAGTTCTTC
TRBJ1-3,TRBV9,NA,NA,CASSVAVRSSGNTIYF,TGTGCCAGCAGCGTAGCAGTTCGGAGCTCTGGAAACACCATATATTTT
TRBJ2-7,TRBV18,NA,NA,CASSQGAGAPEQYF,TGTGCCAGCTCACAGGGGGCGGGAGCTCCCGAGCAGTACTTC
TRBJ2-7,TRBV6-5,NA,TRBD2,CASSYSFLAGDEQYF,TGTGCCAGCAGTTACTCGTTCCTAGCGGGAGACGAGCAGTACTTC
TRBJ2-7,TRBV2,many,TRBD2,CASGGGSRAVQYF,TGTGCCAGCGGGGGAGGGTCTAGGGCCGTGCAGTACTTC
TRBJ1-6,TRBV27,NA,NA,CASSLSPGPNSPLHF,TGTGCCAGCAGTTTATCCCCGGGCCCTAATTCACCCCTCCACTTT
TRBJ1-6,TRBV9,NA,NA,CASSANSLPHSPLHF,TGTGCCAGCAGCGCAAACAGCCTTCCACATTCACCCCTCCACTTT
TRBJ1-4,TRBV29-1,NA,NA,CSVAGTATNEKLFF,TGCAGCGTGGCCGGGACTGCAACTAATGAAAAACTGTTTTTT
TRBJ1-1,TRBV27,NA,TRBD1,CASSIPGTGGTEAFF,TGTGCCAGCAGTATCCCCGGGACAGGGGGCACTGAAGCTTTCTTT
TRBJ2-3,TRBV18,NA,NA,CASSLTTGSTDTQYF,TGTGCCAGCTCACTTACCACCGGAAGCACAGATACGCAGTATTTT
TRBJ1-1,TRBV18,once,NA,CASLGGARNTEAFF,TGTGCCAGTCTGGGGGGGGCGCGGAACACTGAAGCTTTCTTT
TRBJ2-5,TRBV5-1,NA,NA,CASSLFGAGETQYF,TGCGCCAGCAGCTTATTTGGCGCCGGGGAGACCCAGTACTTC
TRBJ1-2,TRBV7-2,NA,TRBD1,CASSLDGTEFSPGGYTF,TGTGCCAGCAGCTTAGACGGGACAGAATTCTCACCAGGTGGCTACACCTTC
TRBJ1-5,TRBV6-5,NA,TRBD1,CASRFEQGHNQPQHF,TGTGCCAGCAGGTTTGAACAGGGGCACAATCAGCCCCAGCATTTT